Described below is a single TCR beta chain sequence and its context. Its antigen remains unknown. These data come from a study of T cell repertoires in cytomegalovirus infection. MiXCR, run by TCRdb on the reads, gives a single entry per CDR3 protein. Here the sample spans hundreds of thousands of distinct CDR3 sequences, 25% to 40% being singletons. The CDR3 loop spans 14 amino acids. V shed 7 bases, J shed 3 bases, and the junction held 9 bases outside the gene matches. CDR1 and CDR2 (germline): SQVTM, ANQGSEA. The chain links TRBV29-1 to TRBJ2-1, with 7 bases matching TRBD1. The sample was cultured CD8+ T cells from PBMCs, taken from culture after CMV antigen stimulation. The TCR comes from a human donor in good health (CMV status not recorded). Some clones in this sample may be carry-over from other donors' samples. CDR3 in DNA: TGCAGCGGGGCGACAGGGAAGGGCTACAATGAGCAGTTCTTC. This gives the protein CSGATGKGYNEQFF.